The 19 T cell receptor beta chains in this list originate from one sample, sequenced in a study of Ad26.COV2.S vaccination and SARS-CoV-2 variants. Regarding treatment: 15 to 20 received Ad26.COV2.S at low or high dose, single or two shots; about 5 received placebo; per-sample allocation not given. The samples date from day 63 after the first vaccine or placebo injection. Data came from immunoSEQ multiplex PCR; TCRdb stores just in-frame clones and leaves some out. Among roughly 320,000 clones listed, about 86% were seen once. Material: peripheral blood, obtained in a trial of Ad26.COV2.S vaccine versus placebo. These receptors were obtained from a person between 18 and 59 years old who received the Ad26.COV2.S COVID-19 vaccine or a placebo.

This clone was seen once. The chain couples TRBV6-5 to TRBJ2-5; the match to TRBD1 covers 7 bases. The trim removed 5 bases at V and 2 bases at J, leaving 8 bases unmatched. This CDR3 contains 15 residues. Per the germline V gene, CDR1 is MNHEY and CDR2 is SVGAGI. This CDR3 is CASSHTGQKQETQYF. CDR3 DNA: TGTGCCAGCAGTCATACGGGACAGAAACAAGAGACCCAGTACTTC.

CDR3 sequence: CASRDRGAGTEAFF. DNA of the CDR3: TGTGCCAGCAGAGATCGAGGAGCCGGGACTGAAGCTTTCTTT. The chain combines TRBV6-5 with TRBJ1-1, with D uncertain. Germline lookup yields CDR1 MNHEY and CDR2 SVGAGI. The ends were cut back, 6 bases at V and 5 bases at J, with 16 bases in the middle. This CDR3 has 14 residues.

The chain combines TRBV11-2 with TRBJ1-6; maybe TRBD1 (5 bases). There are 15 residues in the CDR3. The germline V and J ends were trimmed by 0 bases and 8 bases, with 11 bases remaining between them. The germline V gene has CDR1 SGHAT and CDR2 FQNNGV. The chain's CDR3 is CASSLDPGTYSPLHF. CDR3 DNA sequence: TGTGCCAGCAGCTTAGATCCAGGGACGTATTCACCCCTCCACTTT. The full variable domain, rest sourced from reference TRBV11-2 and TRBJ1-6, is EAGVAQSPRYKIIEKRQSVAFWCNPISGHATLYWYQQILGQGPKLLIQFQNNGVVDDSQLPKDRFSAERLKGVDSTLKIQPAKLEDSAVYLCASSLDPGTYSPLHFGNGTRLTVT.

The chain has TRBV5-6 and TRBJ2-1, with 7 bases aligning to TRBD1. The CDR3 has 16 amino acids. Germline CDR1 SGHDT, CDR2 YYEEEE. After removal of 3 bases from V and 4 bases from J, the junction contained 10 bases not matched to a gene. CDR3 nucleotide sequence: TGTGCCAGCAGCTCGATGACAGGGACCCTTTACAATGAGCAGTTCTTC. Translated, it gives CASSSMTGTLYNEQFF.

A few counts support this clone. In nucleotides, the CDR3 is TGTGCCAGCAGCCAAGAGGGGGGCGGCGGGTCCGATACGCAGTATTTT. This translates into CASSQEGGGGSDTQYF. This sequence joins TRBV4-2 and TRBJ2-3; D might be TRBD1 or TRBD2, each matching 6 bases. Trimming shortened V by 0 bases and J by 6 bases, and 16 bases separated the two germline ends. CDR3 length: 16 amino acids. Germline V gene data show CDR1 as LGHNA and CDR2 as YNFKEQ.

This chain connects TRBV5-4 to TRBJ2-5, with 9 bases identical to TRBD1. The V segment lost 5 bases and the J segment 3 bases; nucleotides outside the gene matches: 5. CDR3 length: 14 amino acids. Germline values: CDR1 SGHNT, CDR2 YYREEE (reference sequence). The CDR3 protein is CASRLQGAEETQYF. The CDR3 nucleotides are TGTGCCAGCAGGCTACAGGGGGCTGAAGAGACCCAGTACTTC.

The rearrangement uses TRBV21-1 and TRBJ2-1; whether TRBD2, the table's D call, matches the DNA was not checked. TRBV21-1 is marked as a pseudogene. The CDR3 extends over 14 amino acids. The CDR3 region has the DNA TGTGCCAGCACCCCTAGCGGGGGGGAGAATGAGCAGTTCTTC. Its protein product is CASTPSGGENEQFF.

V gene TRBV23-1 combines with J gene TRBJ2-7, with D maybe TRBD2 (7 bases). TRBV23-1 belongs to the ORF category, with a function that is uncertain. Trimming left V 4 bases short and J 4 bases short, with 17 bases between. The CDR3 length is 15 residues. CDR3: CASSPLIQGGYEQYF. DNA for the CDR3: TGCGCCAGCAGTCCCTTAATACAGGGAGGGTACGAGCAGTACTTC.

The V call is TRBV2, the J call TRBJ2-5; no clear D. Trimming took off 6 bases at V and 1 base at J, with 9 bases between the two ends. The germline CDR1 and CDR2 sequences are SNHLY and FYNNEI. The CDR3 loop spans 13 amino acids. The CDR3 DNA reads TGTGCCAGCAGCGCCCGGCTCCAAGAGACCCAGTACTTC. It specifies CASSARLQETQYF.

The rearrangement joins TRBV7-8 to TRBJ1-6; TRBD1 might be the D (5 bases). Germline V CDR1 and CDR2: SGHVS, FQNEAQ. V was shortened by 1 base and J by 9 bases, with 13 bases between the two germline ends. The CDR3 is made up of 15 amino acids. CDR3 DNA sequence: TGTGCCAGCAGCTTAGACTCTCCGGGGCTTTCACCCCTCCACTTT. It encodes CASSLDSPGLSPLHF. Using reference TRBV7-8 and TRBJ1-6 for the parts outside the CDR3, the full variable domain is GAGVSQSPRYKVAKRGQDVALRCDPISGHVSLFWYQQALGQGPEFLTYFQNEAQLDKSGLPSDRFFAERPEGSVSTLKIQRTQQEDSAVYLCASSLDSPGLSPLHFGNGTRLTVT.

This chain uses TRBV11-2 with TRBJ1-2; no firm D call. This CDR3 contains 14 residues. Germline CDR1 SGHAT, CDR2 FQNNGV. V lost 0 bases, J lost 2 bases, and 7 bases lay in between. In nucleotides, the CDR3 is TGTGCCAGCAGCTTAGAGTCGGGGAACTATGGCTACACCTTC. This encodes CASSLESGNYGYTF.

The V gene is TRBV5-1, the J gene TRBJ2-3; 9 bases agree with TRBD2. CDR1 and CDR2 (germline): SGHRS, YFSETQ. This CDR3 has 16 residues. Trimming removed 2 bases from V and 5 bases from J; junction bases left unmatched: 9. CDR3 sequence (DNA): TGCGCCAGCAGCTTCGGCCGATTAGCGGGGGTAGATACGCAGTATTTT. It yields the protein CASSFGRLAGVDTQYF.

This clone was seen just once. This rearrangement joins TRBV4-2 to TRBJ1-1; the D is unclear. From germline, CDR1 is LGHNA and CDR2 YNFKEQ. Trimming stripped 4 bases from V and 7 bases from J, with 25 bases between. The CDR3 covers 17 residues. CDR3 region: CASSLQILTSRSGEAFF. CDR3 DNA sequence: TGTGCCAGCAGCCTTCAGATTTTGACATCTAGGTCGGGTGAAGCTTTCTTT.

This clone was counted between two and nine times. CDR3 protein: CASSLEWTSYEQYF. In DNA, the CDR3 is TGTGCCAGCAGCTTAGAATGGACTAGCTACGAGCAGTACTTC. The V call is TRBV7-9, the J call TRBJ2-7; TRBD2 matches at 7 bases. V shed 1 base and J 3 bases; nucleotides not matched to a gene: 3. The CDR3 has 14 residues. The germline V gene encodes CDR1 SEHNR and CDR2 FQNEAQ (reference sequence).

This rearrangement joins TRBV6-5 to TRBJ1-6; possibly TRBD1 for D (5 bases). The CDR3 runs to 13 residues. Germline CDR1 reads MNHEY; CDR2 reads SVGAGI. V was pared by 7 bases and J by 9 bases, with 13 bases between. CDR3 coding DNA: TGTGCCAGCACCACCCTAAGGGGTTCACCCCTCCACTTT. Protein: CASTTLRGSPLHF.

The V call is TRBV2, the J call TRBJ2-7, with no clear D. CDR1 is SNHLY and CDR2 is FYNNEI in the germline V gene. Deletions cut 5 bases from V and 4 bases from J, with 15 bases between. The CDR3 runs to 14 residues. The CDR3 reads CASSSNSHGYEQYF. CDR3 nucleotide sequence: TGTGCCAGCAGTTCAAACTCTCATGGGTACGAGCAGTACTTC.

This chain links TRBV9 with TRBJ2-1; D possibly corresponds to TRBD1 (6 bases). CDR3 size: 12 residues. V shed 4 bases and J shed 7 bases, with 9 bases lying between them. CDR1 is SGDLS and CDR2 is YYNGEE in the germline V gene. The CDR3, as DNA: TGTGCCAGCAGCTTCAGGGGAAATGAGCAGTTCTTC. It encodes CASSFRGNEQFF. The full variable domain, rest sourced from reference TRBV9 and TRBJ2-1, is DSGVTQTPKHLITATGQRVTLRCSPRSGDLSVYWYQQSLDQGLQFLIQYYNGEERAKGNILERFSAQQFPDLHSELNLSSLELGDSALYFCASSFRGNEQFFGPGTRLTVL.

The chain's CDR3 is CASSGHTGNTEAFF. The CDR3 DNA reads as TGTGCCAGTTCTGGCCACACAGGTAACACTGAAGCTTTCTTT. The chain couples TRBV19 to TRBJ1-1, with D possibly TRBD1 on 5 matching bases. This CDR3 is 14 amino acids long. Trimming removed 8 bases from V and 2 bases from J, with 15 bases in between. Germline loops: CDR1 LNHDA, CDR2 SQIVND (reference sequence).

CDR3 DNA: TGTGCCAGCAGTCCGCTTGACAGTAATCAGCCCCAGCATTTT. This gives the protein CASSPLDSNQPQHF. V is TRBV6-5 and J is TRBJ1-5; the D gene is possibly TRBD1 (5 bases). The germline CDR1 and CDR2 sequences are MNHEY and SVGAGI. V lost 5 bases, J lost 4 bases, and 12 bases lay in between. This CDR3 has 14 amino acids.